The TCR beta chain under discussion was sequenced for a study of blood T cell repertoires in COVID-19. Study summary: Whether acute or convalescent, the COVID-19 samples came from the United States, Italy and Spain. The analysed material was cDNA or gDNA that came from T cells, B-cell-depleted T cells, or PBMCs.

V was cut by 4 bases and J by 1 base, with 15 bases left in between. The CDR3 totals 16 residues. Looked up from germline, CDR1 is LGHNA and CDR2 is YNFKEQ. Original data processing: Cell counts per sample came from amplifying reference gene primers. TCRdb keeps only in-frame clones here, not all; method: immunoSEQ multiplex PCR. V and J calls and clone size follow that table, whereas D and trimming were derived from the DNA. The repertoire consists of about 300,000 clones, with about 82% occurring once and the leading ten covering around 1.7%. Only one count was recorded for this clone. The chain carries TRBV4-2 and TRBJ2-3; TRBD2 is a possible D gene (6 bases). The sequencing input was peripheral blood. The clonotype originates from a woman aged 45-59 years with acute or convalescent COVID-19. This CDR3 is CASSLPSTGGTDTQYF. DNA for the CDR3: TGTGCCAGCAGCCTTCCTAGCACGGGGGGCACAGATACGCAGTATTTT.